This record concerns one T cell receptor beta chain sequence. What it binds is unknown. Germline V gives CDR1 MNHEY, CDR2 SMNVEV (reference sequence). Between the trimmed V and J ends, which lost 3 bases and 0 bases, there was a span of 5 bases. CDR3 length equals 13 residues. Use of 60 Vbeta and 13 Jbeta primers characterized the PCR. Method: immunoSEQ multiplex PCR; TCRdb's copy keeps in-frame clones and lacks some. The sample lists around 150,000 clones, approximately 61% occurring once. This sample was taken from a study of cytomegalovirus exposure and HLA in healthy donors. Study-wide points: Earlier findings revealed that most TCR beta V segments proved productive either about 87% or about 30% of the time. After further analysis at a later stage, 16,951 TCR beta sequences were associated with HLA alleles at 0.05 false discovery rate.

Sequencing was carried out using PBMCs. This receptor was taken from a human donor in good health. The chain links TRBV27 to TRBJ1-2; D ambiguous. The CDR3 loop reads CASSLTPNYGYTF. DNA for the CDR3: TGTGCCAGCAGTTTGACACCTAACTATGGCTACACCTTC.